Sequencing of this T cell receptor beta chain was carried out in a study of blood T cell repertoires in COVID-19. For the study at large: COVID-19 samples from acute and convalescent phases originated in the United States, Italy and Spain.

The CDR3 is made up of 13 amino acids. Trimming removed 3 bases from V and 8 bases from J, with 13 bases in between. The germline V gene encodes CDR1 LNHDA and CDR2 SQIVND (reference sequence). Data came from immunoSEQ multiplex PCR; TCRdb stores just in-frame clones and leaves some out. The sample holds about 320,000 clones, approximately 85% seen once. This chain connects TRBV19 to TRBJ1-2; D not resolved. This sequence originates from a human donor in a cohort sampled during active COVID-19. Sequencing used peripheral blood. The CDR3 coding sequence is TGTGCCAGTAGTATCCTTCCCAACCGGGGCTACACCTTC. This sequence encodes CASSILPNRGYTF.